This is a list of T cell receptor beta chains from one sample in a study of cytomegalovirus exposure and HLA in healthy donors. The method was immunoSEQ multiplex PCR; TCRdb's version includes in-frame clones alone and lacks a portion of them. The data show about 64,000 clones, approximately 95% seen once. The sample taken for sequencing was PBMCs. The receptors stem from a woman between 18 and 30 years old in good health and CMV-seropositive. Each CDR3 is given with its conserved first and last residue. The order of the fields is V gene, D gene, J gene, clone size, CDR3 protein, CDR3 DNA. D genes are given only for firm matches. Clone size is stated in some rows and not others, as once, few, many or a class when expanded.

TRBV6-5	-	TRBJ2-7	-	CASSYSAGNEQYF	TGTGCCAGCAGTTACTCGGCCGGGAATGAGCAGTACTTC
TRBV5-6	TRBD1	TRBJ1-5	-	CASSLGQGIQPQHF	TGTGCCAGCAGCTTGGGACAGGGGATTCAGCCCCAGCATTTT
TRBV7-3	TRBD2	TRBJ2-1	-	CASSLNGRGGVGAVYNEQFF	TGTGCCAGCAGCTTAAACGGGAGGGGCGGGGTTGGAGCCGTTTACAATGAGCAGTTCTTC
TRBV15	-	TRBJ2-5	-	CATSREIQGGETQYF	TGTGCCACCAGCAGAGAGATACAGGGGGGGGAGACCCAGTACTTC
TRBV7-6	TRBD2	TRBJ2-1	-	CASSLAGGPYNEQFF	TGTGCCAGCAGTCTAGCGGGGGGGCCTTACAATGAGCAGTTCTTC
TRBV27	TRBD2	TRBJ2-2	-	CASHPGLVGTGELFF	TGTGCCTCCCACCCGGGACTAGTGGGGACCGGGGAGCTGTTTTTT
TRBV10-3	TRBD1	TRBJ2-3	-	CAISPGTGDGDTQYF	TGTGCCATCAGCCCTGGGACAGGGGATGGAGATACGCAGTATTTT
TRBV5-1	-	TRBJ1-6	-	CASSSSAGEAPLHF	TGCGCCAGCAGCTCCTCGGCGGGGGAGGCACCCCTCCACTTT
TRBV5-1	TRBD2	TRBJ2-6	-	CASSLGLARAGANVLTF	TGCGCCAGCAGCTTGGGACTAGCGCGGGCTGGGGCCAACGTCCTGACTTTC
TRBV30	-	TRBJ1-5	-	CAWSPGGAYQPQHF	TGTGCCTGGAGTCCGGGGGGGGCCTATCAGCCCCAGCATTTT
TRBV10-3	TRBD1	TRBJ2-7	-	CAISVPGQQSYEQYF	TGTGCCATCAGTGTCCCGGGACAGCAATCCTACGAGCAGTACTTC
TRBV7-2	-	TRBJ2-2	few	CASSLAGRTGELFF	TGTGCCAGCAGCTTAGCGGGGCGAACCGGGGAGCTGTTTTTT
TRBV4-1	TRBD1	TRBJ2-2	-	CASSQRTGETGELFF	TGCGCCAGCAGCCAACGAACAGGGGAGACCGGGGAGCTGTTTTTT
TRBV4-3	-	TRBJ1-4	-	CASSQDSHQFTTNEKLFF	TGCGCCAGCAGCCAAGATAGCCACCAATTTACAACTAATGAAAAACTGTTTTTT
TRBV19	TRBD1	TRBJ1-2	-	CASSMGQGYGYTF	TGTGCCAGTAGTATGGGACAGGGCTATGGCTACACCTTC
TRBV6-5	-	TRBJ1-5	-	CASSYVPPGGNQPQHF	TGTGCCAGCAGTTACGTCCCCCCGGGTGGCAATCAGCCCCAGCATTTT
TRBV29-1	TRBD1	TRBJ2-6	-	CSVEAIRDRYSGANVLTF	TGCAGCGTTGAAGCAATCCGGGACAGGTACTCTGGGGCCAACGTCCTGACTTTC
TRBV7-9	TRBD1	TRBJ1-5	-	CASSRQGSQPQHF	TGTGCCAGCAGCCGACAGGGGTCCCAGCCCCAGCATTTT
TRBV28	-	TRBJ1-5	-	CASSPRQFSNQPQHF	TGTGCCAGCAGTCCCCGACAATTTAGCAATCAGCCCCAGCATTTT
TRBV27	-	TRBJ1-5	-	CASSSRSEPQHF	TGTGCCAGCAGCTCTAGATCGGAACCCCAGCATTTT
TRBV30	-	TRBJ2-7	-	CAWSAGLRGEQYF	TGTGCCTGGAGTGCGGGATTGCGGGGCGAGCAGTACTTC
TRBV19	TRBD2	TRBJ2-7	-	CASSTGPGTTYEQYF	TGTGCCAGTAGTACCGGTCCCGGGACTACCTACGAGCAGTACTTC
TRBV30	TRBD2	TRBJ2-7	few	CARKDGTSGRRAYEQYF	TGTGCCCGAAAGGATGGGACTAGCGGGAGAAGGGCCTACGAGCAGTACTTC
TRBV30	-	TRBJ2-2	-	CAWSRLAGSGELFF	TGTGCCTGGAGTCGGTTAGCTGGGTCCGGGGAGCTGTTTTTT
TRBV6-6	-	TRBJ1-2	-	CASSYSSGAGYGYTF	TGTGCCAGCAGTTACTCGAGTGGGGCAGGCTATGGCTACACCTTC
TRBV28	-	TRBJ2-2	-	CASFEGRGTGELFF	TGTGCCAGCTTTGAGGGCCGAGGCACCGGGGAGCTGTTTTTT
TRBV6-1	TRBD2	TRBJ2-1	-	CASSEGLAGVNEQFF	TGTGCCAGCAGTGAAGGTCTAGCGGGGGTGAATGAGCAGTTCTTC
TRBV18	TRBD1	TRBJ1-1	-	CASSRSGTGMTEAFF	TGTGCCAGCTCACGGTCCGGGACAGGGATGACTGAAGCTTTCTTT
TRBV27	TRBD1	TRBJ1-4	-	CASSRPGQGTEKLFF	TGTGCCAGCAGTCGGCCGGGACAGGGGACTGAAAAACTGTTTTTT
TRBV28	-	TRBJ2-7	-	CAREGHRGWEQYF	TGTGCCAGGGAGGGCCATAGGGGTTGGGAGCAGTACTTC
TRBV14	TRBD1	TRBJ2-7	-	CASSPIGQAYEQYF	TGTGCCAGCAGCCCGATCGGACAGGCCTACGAGCAGTACTTC
TRBV2	TRBD1	TRBJ1-4	-	CASSEIQGGKLFF	TGTGCCAGCAGTGAAATACAGGGGGGGAAACTGTTTTTT
TRBV18	-	TRBJ2-5	-	CASSPSQQETQYF	TGTGCCAGCTCACCAAGCCAACAAGAGACCCAGTACTTC
TRBV6-1	-	TRBJ1-1	-	CASSEVLGETEAFF	TGTGCCAGCAGTGAAGTCCTCGGGGAAACTGAAGCTTTCTTT
TRBV28	TRBD1	TRBJ1-5	-	CASSLGDRERQPQHF	TGTGCCAGCAGTCTAGGGGACAGGGAGAGGCAGCCCCAGCATTTT
TRBV16	-	TRBJ2-1	-	CASSQRVPGTYNEQFF	TGTGCCAGCAGCCAACGCGTCCCGGGAACCTACAATGAGCAGTTCTTC
TRBV5-1	-	TRBJ2-5	-	CASSLDGGLQETQYF	TGCGCCAGCAGCCTGGATGGCGGACTTCAAGAGACCCAGTACTTC
TRBV29-1	-	TRBJ2-7	-	CSVTGGHLYEQYF	TGCAGCGTAACCGGTGGACATCTCTACGAGCAGTACTTC
TRBV13	TRBD2	TRBJ2-7	-	CASSRGLAGGIGSYEQYF	TGTGCCAGCAGCAGGGGACTAGCGGGAGGTATCGGGTCCTACGAGCAGTACTTC
TRBV28	-	TRBJ2-1	-	CASSLAELTYNEQFF	TGTGCCAGCAGCTTAGCGGAATTAACCTACAATGAGCAGTTCTTC
TRBV2	-	TRBJ1-2	-	CASSPRWKQALNYGYTF	TGTGCCAGCAGTCCCCGCTGGAAGCAGGCACTTAACTATGGCTACACCTTC
TRBV28	TRBD1	TRBJ2-7	-	CASRRQGDSYEQYF	TGTGCCAGCAGGAGACAGGGCGACTCCTACGAGCAGTACTTC
TRBV7-9	TRBD2	TRBJ2-7	-	CASSQTSGGESTYEQYF	TGTGCCAGCAGCCAGACTAGCGGGGGGGAGTCTACCTACGAGCAGTACTTC
TRBV6-1	TRBD1	TRBJ1-1	-	CASSEWTGNTEAFF	TGTGCCAGCAGCGAGTGGACAGGGAATACTGAAGCTTTCTTT
TRBV7-8	-	TRBJ2-3	-	CASSLNGRSGYF	TGTGCCAGCTCCCTAAACGGCAGGTCCGGGTATTTT
TRBV7-2	TRBD2	TRBJ2-7	-	CASSPIGGGSYEQYF	TGTGCCAGCAGCCCAATCGGGGGGGGCTCGTACGAGCAGTACTTC
TRBV12-1	-	TRBJ1-1	-	CASSFLTYAMNTEAFF	TGTGCCAGCAGCTTTCTGACATACGCTATGAACACTGAAGCTTTCTTT
TRBV15	TRBD1	TRBJ1-1	-	CATSRGGQANTEAFF	TGTGCCACCAGCAGAGGAGGACAGGCGAACACTGAAGCTTTCTTT
TRBV2	TRBD1	TRBJ2-1	-	CASSPTYRDRGYNEQFF	TGTGCCAGCAGTCCAACCTACCGGGACAGGGGGTACAATGAGCAGTTCTTC
TRBV15	-	TRBJ1-5	-	CATSRAGEGSNQPQHF	TGTGCCACCAGCCGAGCGGGGGAAGGGAGCAATCAGCCCCAGCATTTT
TRBV10-3	TRBD1	TRBJ2-2	-	CATGTGALLTTGELFF	TGTGCCACCGGGACAGGGGCTTTGCTGACCACCGGGGAGCTGTTTTTT
TRBV6-6	TRBD1	TRBJ1-1	-	CASSPDRNTVEAFF	TGTGCCAGCAGTCCGGACAGGAACACTGTCGAAGCTTTCTTT
TRBV5-1	TRBD1	TRBJ2-7	-	CASSYGTGGYEQYF	TGCGCCAGCAGCTATGGGACAGGGGGATACGAGCAGTACTTC
TRBV7-8	-	TRBJ2-7	-	CASSPGQSSYEQYF	TGTGCCAGCAGCCCCGGACAGTCCTCCTACGAGCAGTACTTC
TRBV5-6	-	TRBJ2-7	-	CASSFTGSSYEQYF	TGTGCCAGCAGCTTTACCGGGTCCAGCTACGAGCAGTACTTC
TRBV15	-	TRBJ2-3	-	CATSRNGGASADTQYF	TGTGCCACCAGCAGAAATGGTGGAGCGTCCGCAGATACGCAGTATTTT
TRBV11-3	TRBD1	TRBJ2-3	-	CASSLDRADTQYF	TGTGCCAGCAGCCTTGACAGGGCTGATACGCAGTATTTT
TRBV2	-	TRBJ1-2	-	CARAGQLYGYTF	TGTGCCAGAGCCGGACAGCTCTATGGCTACACCTTC